This T cell receptor (beta chain) was sequenced during a study of blood T cells in healthy people across ages. On this clonotype itself: Its target is unknown.

The authors ran a second PCR of about 7 to 11 cycles using a sample-barcoded 5' primer and a J-beta primer mix. MiXCR was run by TCRdb on the 5' RACE reads, yielding one entry per CDR3 protein. Among 730,000 or so distinct CDR3 sequences, 40% to 45% were seen once, and the ten largest hold around 30%. Every sample had a minimum of 6.5 million PBMCs isolated. Total RNA, at least 5 micrograms per sample, came from PBMCs. The CDR3 is 14 amino acids. Germline-derived CDR1 and CDR2 are SEHNR and FQNEAQ (reference sequence). Trimming left V 1 base short and J 3 bases short, with 6 bases between. Overall study findings and caveats: Unsorted PBMCs prevented conclusive naive versus antigen-experienced comparison.

The sequencing sample was made of blood. The sequence came from an elderly man in good health. The rearrangement joins TRBV7-9 to TRBJ2-2; no definite D call. The CDR3 here is CASSLVSHTGELFF. The DNA of the CDR3 is TGTGCCAGCAGCTTAGTTTCACACACCGGGGAGCTGTTTTTT.